This is a list of T cell receptor beta chains from one sample in a study of blood T cell repertoires in COVID-19. The repertoire was sequenced with immunoSEQ multiplex PCR; TCRdb's copy has only in-frame clones and lacks some. The data contain about 60,000 clones, 89% of them singletons. The sample taken for sequencing was peripheral blood. These receptors were obtained from a woman in her sixties or seventies with active COVID-19. Each CDR3 is given with its conserved first and last residue. D genes are given only for firm matches. Size is omitted from some rows. Given values are once, few, many or a class for expanded clones.

CASSSRRPYGYTF TGTGCCAGCAGTTCCCGGAGACCCTATGGCTACACCTTC - TRBV7-2 - TRBJ1-2
CASSPQGTNEKLFF TGTGCCAGCAGCCCACAGGGGACTAATGAAAAACTGTTTTTT - TRBV7-9 TRBD1 TRBJ1-4
CASSPRRGGNEKLFF TGTGCCAGCAGCCCCCGGAGGGGAGGTAATGAAAAACTGTTTTTT - TRBV4-2 - TRBJ1-4
CASSPARETGNTIYF TGTGCCAGCAGCCCCGCCAGGGAAACTGGAAACACCATATATTTT - TRBV7-9 - TRBJ1-3
CASSTADGGFAKNIQYF TGTGCCAGCAGCACAGCCGACGGTGGATTTGCCAAAAACATTCAGTACTTC - TRBV11-2 - TRBJ2-4
CASAVGETQYF TGTGCCAGCGCGGTTGGGGAGACCCAGTACTTC - TRBV6-1 - TRBJ2-5
CASSGGTGVDEQYF TGTGCCAGCAGCGGAGGGACAGGGGTCGACGAGCAGTACTTC - TRBV9 TRBD1 TRBJ2-7
CASSLGGGRLREQYF TGTGCCAGCAGCTTAGGAGGGGGCCGCCTGAGAGAGCAGTACTTC - TRBV7-9 TRBD1 TRBJ2-7
CASSRTGADTEAFF TGTGCCAGCAGCCGGACAGGGGCGGACACTGAAGCTTTCTTT - TRBV5-6 TRBD1 TRBJ1-1
CASSLGAGTNYGYTF TGTGCCAGCAGCTTGGGGGCCGGGACTAACTATGGCTACACCTTC - TRBV5-4 - TRBJ1-2
CASSQGPGLAGASYEQYF TGCGCCAGCAGCCAAGGACCGGGACTAGCGGGGGCCTCCTACGAGCAGTACTTC - TRBV4-1 TRBD2 TRBJ2-7
CASSLTGSASYNEQFF TGTGCCAGCAGCTTAACCGGGTCAGCTTCTTACAATGAGCAGTTCTTC - TRBV7-3 - TRBJ2-1
CASSQDPGLAGETQYF TGTGCCAGCAGCCAAGACCCTGGACTAGCAGGGGAGACCCAGTACTTC - TRBV3-1/TRBV3-2 TRBD2 TRBJ2-5
CASSLMPGAATNEKLFF TGTGCCAGCAGCTTAATGCCAGGCGCCGCAACTAATGAAAAACTGTTTTTT few TRBV7-8 - TRBJ1-4
CSASGRESSYNEQFF TGCAGTGCTAGTGGGCGGGAAAGCTCCTACAATGAGCAGTTCTTC - TRBV20-1 - TRBJ2-1
CASSRAGDAGELFF TGTGCCAGCAGCCGGGCGGGGGACGCCGGGGAGCTGTTTTTT - TRBV5-6 TRBD2 TRBJ2-2
CASSQAGRRAAEAFF TGTGCCAGCAGCCAAGCAGGAAGGAGGGCCGCTGAAGCTTTCTTT - TRBV14 - TRBJ1-1
CSVHDRLVHTEAFF TGCAGCGTTCACGACAGGTTAGTTCACACTGAAGCTTTCTTT - TRBV29-1 - TRBJ1-1
CASSVFTSGGAGVSTQYF TGTGCCAGCAGCGTCTTCACCTCAGGGGGCGCAGGAGTATCTACGCAGTATTTT - TRBV9 TRBD1 TRBJ2-3
CASSALGGTLRNEQFF TGTGCCAGCTCTGCCCTAGGCGGGACGCTTAGAAATGAGCAGTTCTTC - TRBV18 - TRBJ2-1
CASSPSGVHNSPLHF TGTGCCAGCAGCCCGTCAGGGGTGCATAATTCACCCCTCCACTTT once TRBV9 - TRBJ1-6
CASSDNGEDAQYF TGTGCCAGCAGTGATAACGGGGAAGATGCCCAGTACTTC once TRBV6-1 - TRBJ2-5
CASSLGTIGTGELFF TGTGCCAGCAGCTTAGGGACAATCGGCACCGGGGAGCTGTTTTTT few TRBV7-3 - TRBJ2-2
CASSYSWTKLTDTQYF TGTGCCAGCAGTTACTCGTGGACTAAACTCACAGATACGCAGTATTTT - TRBV6-5 - TRBJ2-3
CAWSVRGHMNTEAFF TGTGCCTGGAGTGTAAGGGGCCACATGAACACTGAAGCTTTCTTT - TRBV30 - TRBJ1-1
CASRKAGAYNEQFF TGTGCCAGTAGAAAAGCGGGGGCCTACAATGAGCAGTTCTTC - TRBV19 TRBD2 TRBJ2-1
CASSFRQSGELFF TGTGCCAGCAGTTTTAGACAGTCCGGGGAGCTGTTTTTT - TRBV27 - TRBJ2-2
CASSVRTDGNQPQHF TGCGCCAGCAGCGTAAGGACAGATGGAAATCAGCCCCAGCATTTT - TRBV10-2 - TRBJ1-5
CASSLRDRGYNEQFF TGTGCCAGCAGCCTCCGGGACAGGGGATACAATGAGCAGTTCTTC - TRBV5-4 TRBD1 TRBJ2-1
CASSYGLGEDTGELFF TGTGCCAGCAGTTACGGGTTAGGGGAGGACACCGGGGAGCTGTTTTTT once TRBV6-5 - TRBJ2-2
CASSYGQQAFF TGCGCCAGCAGCTATGGACAGCAAGCTTTCTTT - TRBV4-1 - TRBJ1-1
CASRDRISGNTIYF TGTGCCAGTAGGGACAGAATCTCTGGAAACACCATATATTTT - TRBV19 - TRBJ1-3
CASSTDRGDSPLHF TGTGCCAGCAGCACAGACAGGGGGGATTCACCCCTCCACTTT - TRBV9 TRBD1 TRBJ1-6
CASSLELVKTQYF TGTGCCAGCAGCTTAGAACTAGTGAAGACCCAGTACTTC few TRBV7-7 - TRBJ2-5
CASSQGYTDTQYF TGTGCCAGCAGCCAGGGGTACACAGATACGCAGTATTTT - TRBV7-3 - TRBJ2-3
CASSQLPSPDRGVYGYTF TGCGCCAGCAGCCAACTCCCCTCCCCCGACAGGGGAGTTTATGGCTACACCTTC - TRBV4-3 TRBD1 TRBJ1-2
CASSQVHEKLFF TGTGCCAGCAGCCAGGTCCACGAAAAACTGTTTTTT - TRBV5-5 - TRBJ1-4
CASSQETSGSQETQYF TGTGCCAGCAGCCAAGAAACTAGCGGGTCTCAAGAGACCCAGTACTTC - TRBV4-2 TRBD2 TRBJ2-5
CASSLTGENTEAFF TGTGCCAGCAGCCTGACAGGAGAAAATACTGAAGCTTTCTTT once TRBV11-2 - TRBJ1-1
CASRTPLRGTDTQYF TGTGCCAGCAGAACCCCCCTCCGGGGCACAGATACGCAGTATTTT once TRBV5-5 - TRBJ2-3
CASSLVPAGGQETQYF TGCGCCAGCAGCTTGGTCCCAGCGGGGGGCCAAGAGACCCAGTACTTC - TRBV5-1 TRBD2 TRBJ2-5